This TCR beta chain was found in a study of graft-versus-host responses after intestinal transplantation. Study-wide background: Grafts were multivisceral, liver-intestinal, or isolated intestinal. Every recipient underwent anti-thymocyte globulin induction, then tacrolimus and steroids for roughly 3 years.

There are 17 residues in the CDR3. CDR1 SGHVS and CDR2 FNYEAQ come from the germline V gene. Trimming took off 5 bases at V and 0 bases at J, with 18 bases between the two ends. The study, taken as a whole, reports: The highest levels of circulating GvH clones went along with early declines in HvG clones after transplant.

Of note for this clone: The antigen is unknown.

Clones were sequenced by immunoSEQ multiplex PCR, and TCRdb holds only the in-frame ones, with some missing. This table has 35,000 to 45,000 clones, about nine tenths appearing once. This TCR came from a human patient who received an intestinal transplant, so some T cells may come from the graft donor. The V call is TRBV7-6, the J call TRBJ2-3; D remains unclear. Sequenced here: PBMCs, sampled 267 days after transplant. This CDR3 is CASSANGRLPSTDTQYF. CDR3 nucleotides: TGTGCCAGCAGCGCGAATGGCCGTCTTCCTAGCACAGATACGCAGTATTTT.